Listed here are 22 T cell receptor beta chains from one sample, sequenced in a study of blood T cell repertoires in COVID-19. Measured with immunoSEQ multiplex PCR; TCRdb has only the in-frame clones, and not every one. The table includes some 250,000 clones, roughly 88% detected once. Sample: peripheral blood. The receptors stem from a woman under 40 with acute or convalescent COVID-19.

The V call is TRBV29-1, the J call TRBJ1-5, with D uncertain. Germline V CDR1 and CDR2: SQVTM, ANQGSEA. Between the trimmed V and J ends, which lost 4 bases and 0 bases, there was a span of 7 bases. The CDR3 totals 13 residues. The CDR3 DNA reads as TGCAGCGTTGCCGGAGCTAGCAATCAGCCCCAGCATTTT. It yields the protein CSVAGASNQPQHF.

This chain connects TRBV5-1 to TRBJ1-5, with 9 bases aligning to TRBD1. V lost 4 bases and J lost 0; bases outside the gene matches: 8. The CDR3 consists of 17 residues. Per the germline V gene, CDR1 is SGHRS and CDR2 is YFSETQ. The CDR3 bases are TGCGCCAGCAGCCCCGGGACAGGGATCTATAGCAATCAGCCCCAGCATTTT. It is translated as CASSPGTGIYSNQPQHF.

The rearrangement links TRBV19 to TRBJ1-5; TRBD1 agrees at 9 bases. Trimming at V came to 7 bases and at J to 10 bases, leaving 5 bases not matched to a gene. The germline V gene has CDR1 LNHDA and CDR2 SQIVND (reference sequence). CDR3 size: 12 residues. CDR3 amino acids: CASTRTGAPQHF. The CDR3 DNA is TGTGCCAGTACTCGGACAGGGGCCCCCCAGCATTTT. Supplemented by reference TRBV19 and TRBJ1-5, the full variable domain reads DGGITQSPKYLFRKEGQNVTLSCEQNLNHDAMYWYRQDPGQGLRLIYYSQIVNDFQKGDIAEGYSVSREKKESFPLTVTSAQKNPTAFYLCASTRTGAPQHFGDGTRLSIL.

This clone appeared once. The chain combines TRBV5-6 with TRBJ2-7; 9 nucleotides align to TRBD2. This CDR3 region has 15 residues. The germline V gene has CDR1 SGHDT and CDR2 YYEEEE. The V and J ends lost 2 bases and 2 bases, in that order; junction bases with no gene match: 5. The CDR3, as DNA: TGTGCCAGCAGCTTTATACAGCGGGAGGCCTACGAGCAGTACTTC. Protein sequence: CASSFIQREAYEQYF. Variable domain in full (rest from reference TRBV5-6 and TRBJ2-7): DAGVTQSPTHLIKTRGQQVTLRCSPKSGHDTVSWYQQALGQGPQFIFQYYEEEERQRGNFPDRFSGHQFPNYSSELNVNALLLGDSALYLCASSFIQREAYEQYFGPGTRLTVT.

The chain couples TRBV24-1 to TRBJ2-7, with D unresolved. Germline values: CDR1 KGHDR, CDR2 SFDVKD. The CDR3 spans 14 residues. Between the trimmed V and J ends, which lost 3 bases and 2 bases, there was a span of 10 bases. The CDR3 DNA sequence: TGTGCCACCAGTGATGGGCAGCCTCCCTACGAGCAGTACTTC. This translates into CATSDGQPPYEQYF.

This sequence joins TRBV24-1 and TRBJ2-7, with a tentative D call TRBD1 (5 bases). The CDR3 length is 14 residues. V was clipped by 4 bases and J by 4 bases, with 13 bases between them. Germline V gene data show CDR1 as KGHDR and CDR2 as SFDVKD. The CDR3 loop is CATSETGIGYEQYF. The DNA of the CDR3 is TGTGCCACCAGTGAAACAGGTATAGGTTACGAGCAGTACTTC.

The V and J genes are TRBV30 and TRBJ1-1; 8 nucleotides align to TRBD1. Germline CDR1 and CDR2: GTSNPN and SVGIG (reference sequence). Trimming at V came to 3 bases and at J to 3 bases, leaving 3 bases not matched to a gene. This CDR3 is 13 amino acids long. CDR3 in amino acids: CAWRGQDYTEAFF. The CDR3 region has the DNA TGTGCCTGGAGGGGACAGGACTACACTGAAGCTTTCTTT.

The J gene is TRBJ2-5, the V gene TRBV9; D is possibly TRBD2 (6 bases). Germline V lookup: CDR1 SGDLS, CDR2 YYNGEE. The germline V and J ends were trimmed by 4 bases and 0 bases, with 19 bases remaining between them. The CDR3 has 17 residues. The CDR3 DNA is TGTGCCAGCAGCCCCACAGAATCGGGAGATTACCAAGAGACCCAGTACTTC. Amino acids: CASSPTESGDYQETQYF. Supplemented by reference TRBV9 and TRBJ2-5, the full variable domain reads DSGVTQTPKHLITATGQRVTLRCSPRSGDLSVYWYQQSLDQGLQFLIQYYNGEERAKGNILERFSAQQFPDLHSELNLSSLELGDSALYFCASSPTESGDYQETQYFGPGTRLLVL.

The CDR3 DNA reads as TGTGCCAGCAGTTACTGGCTAGCGGGAGCTCGACACGAGCAGTACTTC. Encoded protein: CASSYWLAGARHEQYF. The chain combines TRBV6-2 or TRBV6-3 with TRBJ2-7; 10 nucleotides align to TRBD2. Germline loops: CDR1 MNHEY, CDR2 SVGEGT. Germline trimming cut 1 base from V and 5 bases from J; bases unmatched to any gene: 8. The CDR3 covers 16 residues.

The J gene is TRBJ2-7, the V gene TRBV4-1, with D possibly being TRBD1 (6 bases). Germline assignment: CDR1 MGHRA and CDR2 YSYEKL. Between the trimmed V and J ends, which lost 4 bases and 2 bases, there was a span of 12 bases. This CDR3 has 14 residues. The CDR3 nucleotides read TGCGCCAGCAGCCGAACAGGACAGCCCTACGAGCAGTACTTC. This translates into CASSRTGQPYEQYF.

This chain uses TRBV6-5 with TRBJ1-4; 9 nucleotides align to TRBD1. The CDR3 length is 14 residues. CDR1 and CDR2 (germline): MNHEY, SVGAGI. V lost 7 bases and J lost 8; bases outside the gene matches: 8. CDR3 in DNA: TGTGCCAGCAACAAACAGGGGGCTGGAGAAAAACTGTTTTTT. This sequence encodes CASNKQGAGEKLFF.

J is TRBJ1-5 and V is TRBV6-2 or TRBV6-3, with D possibly being TRBD1 (5 bases). The length of the CDR3 is 19 residues. The germline V gene has CDR1 MNHEY and CDR2 SVGEGT. The ends were cut back, 5 bases at V and 0 bases at J, with 23 bases in the middle. Here the CDR3 reads CASSPARGGAFYSNQPQHF. Here the CDR3 DNA reads TGTGCCAGCAGTCCCGCACGTGGCGGGGCGTTTTATAGCAATCAGCCCCAGCATTTT.

The rearrangement joins TRBV6-5 to TRBJ1-4; D might be TRBD1 (5 bases). The germline V gene has CDR1 MNHEY and CDR2 SVGAGI. CDR3 length: 13 amino acids. The V end lost 2 bases, the J end lost 4 bases, and 5 bases lay between the germline ends. This chain's CDR3 is CASSYGHNEKLFF. CDR3 coding DNA: TGTGCCAGCAGTTACGGACATAATGAAAAACTGTTTTTT.

The rearrangement uses TRBV9 and TRBJ2-7, with TRBD1 matching 7 bases. There are 15 residues in the CDR3. V shed 0 bases and J 1 base; nucleotides not matched to a gene: 4. Germline V gene lookup returns CDR1 SGDLS and CDR2 YYNGEE. CDR3 sequence: CASSVAETGSYEQYF. CDR3 bases: TGTGCCAGCAGCGTAGCGGAGACAGGGTCCTACGAGCAGTACTTC. The variable domain in full, completed from reference TRBV9 and TRBJ2-7, reads DSGVTQTPKHLITATGQRVTLRCSPRSGDLSVYWYQQSLDQGLQFLIQYYNGEERAKGNILERFSAQQFPDLHSELNLSSLELGDSALYFCASSVAETGSYEQYFGPGTRLTVT.

This clone was found once. J is TRBJ2-7 and V is TRBV7-2; the D is unclear. The germline CDR1 and CDR2 sequences are SGHTA and FQGNSA. The V end lost 11 bases, the J end lost 5 bases, and 22 bases lay between the germline ends. The CDR3 consists of 14 residues. For the CDR3, the DNA is TGTGCCGCCAGCAACGGAGCCGTTGAGCACGAGCAGTACTTC. It codes for CAASNGAVEHEQYF.

The chain employs TRBV6-5 and TRBJ1-2, with D perhaps matching TRBD1 (5 bases). V was pared by 6 bases and J by 7 bases, with 18 bases between. The germline CDR1 and CDR2 sequences are MNHEY and SVGAGI. CDR3 size: 14 residues. The CDR3 coding sequence is TGTGCCAGCAGAGGGTCGAAGCAGGGTGCTGGCTACACCTTC. Its translation is CASRGSKQGAGYTF.

The chain employs TRBV7-9 and TRBJ2-1; 8 positions agree with TRBD1. CDR1 SEHNR and CDR2 FQNEAQ come from the germline V gene (reference sequence). CDR3 size: 16 residues. V shed 2 bases, J shed 3 bases, and the junction held 6 bases outside the gene matches. The CDR3 region is CASSLSGTGGYNEQFF. In DNA form, the CDR3 reads TGTGCCAGCAGCTTATCCGGGACAGGAGGCTACAATGAGCAGTTCTTC.

This chain joins TRBV6-6 and TRBJ2-3; 8 bases line up with TRBD2. This CDR3 is 18 amino acids long. In germline, CDR1 is MNHNY, CDR2 SVGAGI (reference sequence). With V trimmed by 5 bases and J by 0 bases, 13 bases remained unmatched. The DNA for the CDR3 is TGTGCCAGCAGTCCCACTAGCGGAACCTCATCTAGCACAGATACGCAGTATTTT. Amino acid sequence: CASSPTSGTSSSTDTQYF.

This clone was counted once. The chain combines TRBV15 with TRBJ2-5; 8 bases map to TRBD2. Germline CDR1 and CDR2: LNHNV and YYDKDF (reference sequence). CDR3 size: 16 residues. J was trimmed by 4 bases and V by 0 bases; bases with no gene match: 7. The CDR3 bases are TGTGCCACCAGCAGAGATCCCGGGAGGGAGGGAGAGACCCAGTACTTC. Translated: CATSRDPGREGETQYF.

The table lists this clone with a count of one. The rearrangement links TRBV29-1 to TRBJ2-7; TRBD2 aligns across 15 bases. With 7 bases clipped from V and 5 bases from J, the junction kept 6 bases outside the gene matches. There are 14 residues in the CDR3. From germline, CDR1 is SQVTM and CDR2 ANQGSEA. The CDR3 DNA sequence: TGCAGCGCAGGACTAGCGGGAGGGAGCAACGAGCAGTACTTC. Translating gives CSAGLAGGSNEQYF.

CDR3 nucleotide sequence: TGTGCCAGCAGTTCGGGATCGACAGGGATTGGACAGCCCCAGCATTTT. Protein product: CASSSGSTGIGQPQHF. V and J are TRBV25-1 and TRBJ1-5; 7 nucleotides align to TRBD1. The CDR3 totals 16 residues. Trimming at V came to 5 bases and at J to 7 bases, leaving 14 bases not matched to a gene. Germline CDR1 MGHDK, CDR2 SYGVNS.

V is TRBV6-2 or TRBV6-3 and J is TRBJ2-7; 11 nucleotides line up with TRBD2. CDR1 MNHEY and CDR2 SVGEGT come from the germline V gene. The CDR3 is 15 residues long. Losses at the gene ends were 5 bases for V and 5 bases for J; bases not matched to a gene: 8. The CDR3 region is CASSDSGRARDEQYF. The CDR3 nucleotides are TGTGCCAGCAGTGATAGCGGGAGGGCTCGGGACGAGCAGTACTTC.